Following are 2 T cell receptor beta chains from one sample sequenced in a study of cytomegalovirus exposure and HLA in healthy donors (dated by TCRdb to about 2017). The method was the immunoSEQ multiplex PCR assay. TCRdb retrieved this table from immuneACCESS and kept in-frame rearrangements only. Not all clones are present; in checked studies, unresolved V genes account for under half, and no reason is known for the remainder. The sample table lists some 48,000 clones, 88% of them with a count of one. The ten most abundant clones make up approximately 6.7% of the sample. Sequenced: PBMCs. Receptor source: a woman in her twenties or thirties in good health and CMV-seronegative.

The chain carries TRBV28 and TRBJ2-7; 8 nucleotides match TRBD1. Unmatched junction bases numbered 13, after V lost 6 bases and J lost 3 bases. The CDR3 contains 16 residues. Germline assignment: CDR1 MDHEN and CDR2 SYDVKM. The CDR3 reads CASSSIRTGLNYEQYF. The CDR3 bases are TGTGCCAGCAGCTCGATTCGGACAGGGTTGAACTACGAGCAGTACTTC. The full variable domain, its missing parts supplied by reference TRBV28 and TRBJ2-7, is DVKVTQSSRYLVKRTGEKVFLECVQDMDHENMFWYRQDPGLGLRLIYFSYDVKMKEKGDIPEGYSVSREKKERFSLILESASTNQTSMYLCASSSIRTGLNYEQYFGPGTRLTVT.

This chain joins TRBV9 and TRBJ2-3, with TRBD1 as a possible D gene (6 bases). Germline V gene sequence: CDR1 SGDLS, CDR2 YYNGEE. Deletions cut 3 bases from V and 4 bases from J, with 12 bases between. The CDR3 is 14 amino acids. The DNA for the CDR3 is TGTGCCAGCAGCGCAGGGGACCATTCAGATACGCAGTATTTT. The encoded protein is CASSAGDHSDTQYF.